These 23 T cell receptor beta chains originate from one sample sequenced in a study of T cell responses to AZD1222 COVID-19 vaccine. Sequencing used immunoSEQ multiplex PCR; TCRdb keeps in-frame clones, though not all of them. The sample shows tens of thousands of clones, approximately 80% of them seen only once. The sample consisted of peripheral blood, taken on day 0 of AZD1222 vaccination. The receptors stem from an adult in good health.

This clone was detected only a few times. The rearrangement links TRBV18 to TRBJ1-3, with TRBD1 as a possible D gene (5 bases). V was trimmed by 3 bases and J by 8 bases, leaving 11 bases between them. CDR3 size: 13 residues. CDR1 KGHSH and CDR2 LQKENI come from the germline V gene. The DNA for the CDR3 is TGTGCCAGCTCACCCCGAGGGGTTGACACCATATATTTT. Protein: CASSPRGVDTIYF.

The rearrangement links TRBV6-2 or TRBV6-3 to TRBJ2-1; D could derive from TRBD1 or TRBD2 (6 bases each). The germline V gene encodes CDR1 MNHEY and CDR2 SVGEGT. This CDR3 is built from 15 residues. V was pared by 2 bases and J by 7 bases, with 15 bases between. The chain's CDR3 is CASSYPWGARNEQFF. CDR3 nucleotide sequence: TGTGCCAGCAGTTACCCCTGGGGGGCGAGGAATGAGCAGTTCTTC.

The table lists this clone with a count of one. The CDR3 nucleotides read TGTGCCAGCACGTTACAGGGTAGCATAGAGTCCGAGCAGTACGTC. As protein: CASTLQGSIESEQYV. This rearrangement joins TRBV5-6 to TRBJ2-7; D is perhaps TRBD1 (6 bases). The V and J ends lost 6 bases and 6 bases respectively, with 22 bases between them. CDR1 is SGHDT and CDR2 is YYEEEE in the germline V gene. This CDR3 has 15 amino acids.

The J gene is TRBJ1-4, the V gene TRBV10-3, with a weak D call TRBD1 (6 bases). The V gene lost 10 bases and the J gene lost 2 bases, with 11 bases spanning the gap. The germline gives CDR1 ENHRY, CDR2 SYGVKD. CDR3 length: 13 residues. Here the CDR3 reads CATQGATNEKLFF. In DNA, the CDR3 is TGTGCCACACAGGGCGCCACTAATGAAAAACTGTTTTTT.

J is TRBJ2-1 and V is TRBV20-1; D possibly uses TRBD1 or TRBD2 (5 bases each). CDR3 size: 11 residues. The germline V gene has CDR1 DFQATT and CDR2 SNEGSKA (reference sequence). V lost 1 base, J lost 12 bases, and 10 bases lay in between. The DNA of the CDR3 is TGCAGTGCTAGAGGGGGGATGGCGCAGTTCTTC. This encodes CSARGGMAQFF.

The chain recombines TRBV29-1 with TRBJ1-5; weak D call: TRBD1 (6 bases). This CDR3 is built from 13 residues. Germline V CDR1 and CDR2: SQVTM, ANQGSEA. With 5 bases removed from V and 0 bases from J, the gap between germline ends came to 8 bases. DNA of the CDR3: TGCAGCGTTCGGACAGATAGCAATCAGCCCCAGCATTTT. Its translation: CSVRTDSNQPQHF. Variable domain in full (rest from reference TRBV29-1 and TRBJ1-5): SAVISQKPSRDICQRGTSLTIQCQVDSQVTMMFWYRQQPGQSLTLIATANQGSEATYESGFVIDKFPISRPNLTFSTLTVSNMSPEDSSIYLCSVRTDSNQPQHFGDGTRLSIL.

The chain is built from TRBV28 and TRBJ2-4; D is unresolved. Trimming stripped 5 bases from V and 5 bases from J, with 7 bases between. CDR1 MDHEN and CDR2 SYDVKM come from the germline V gene. The CDR3 runs to 12 residues. CDR3 sequence reads: CASSITENIQYF. CDR3 in DNA: TGTGCCAGCAGTATCACAGAAAACATTCAGTACTTC. The variable domain in full, with the rest retrieved from reference TRBV28 and TRBJ2-4, is DVKVTQSSRYLVKRTGEKVFLECVQDMDHENMFWYRQDPGLGLRLIYFSYDVKMKEKGDIPEGYSVSREKKERFSLILESASTNQTSMYLCASSITENIQYFGAGTRLSVL.

V gene TRBV11-1 combines with J gene TRBJ1-1; D call uncertain. With 5 bases removed from V and 10 bases from J, the gap between germline ends came to 11 bases. Germline CDR1 is SGHAT and CDR2 is FQDESV (reference sequence). This CDR3 region has 11 residues. The CDR3 nucleotides are TGTGCCAGCAGCCTAGGAAGAAGAGCTTTCTTT. It encodes CASSLGRRAFF.

The chain recombines TRBV6-2 or TRBV6-3 with TRBJ2-1; 11 bases map to TRBD2. Looked up from germline, CDR1 is MNHEY and CDR2 is SVGEGT. The CDR3 loop spans 17 amino acids. Trimming removed 0 bases from V and 4 bases from J; junction bases left unmatched: 5. CDR3 region: CASSYSSTSGIYNEQFF. CDR3 coding DNA: TGTGCCAGCAGTTACTCCTCGACTAGCGGGATTTACAATGAGCAGTTCTTC.

The chain combines TRBV23-1 with TRBJ2-5; D is perhaps TRBD1 (7 bases). TRBV23-1 is known as an ORF, though its function is uncertain. The V gene lost 6 bases and the J gene lost 3 bases, with 17 bases spanning the gap. This CDR3 has 15 amino acids. DNA for the CDR3: TGCGCCAGCAGCCAAGGGGCAGGGGGGAAAGAGACCCAGTACTTC. Translating it yields CASSQGAGGKETQYF.

V usage is TRBV6-5 and J usage is TRBJ2-2; 10 nucleotides line up with TRBD2. Germline lookup yields CDR1 MNHEY and CDR2 SVGAGI. The length of the CDR3 is 15 residues. V dropped 8 bases and J dropped 5; count of bases not matched to a gene: 8. CDR3 residues: CASWLAGAGTGELFF. CDR3 nucleotides: TGTGCCAGCTGGCTAGCGGGGGCGGGGACCGGGGAGCTGTTTTTT.

The genes are TRBV4-2 and TRBJ1-2; TRBD1 is a possible D gene (6 bases). V lost 1 base and J 4 bases, leaving 13 bases between the germline ends. CDR1 is LGHNA, CDR2 YNFKEQ, per germline. This CDR3 contains 15 residues. Here the CDR3 DNA reads TGTGCCAGCAGCCAAGTAACAGGGCACTTCTATGGCTACACCTTC. Its translation: CASSQVTGHFYGYTF.

This clone was counted only a few times. V gene TRBV5-1 combines with J gene TRBJ1-1, with 7 positions matching TRBD1. CDR1 is SGHRS and CDR2 is YFSETQ in the germline V gene. The CDR3 is 14 residues long. Germline trimming cut 4 bases from V and 4 bases from J; bases unmatched to any gene: 7. CDR3 loop: CASSTDRDGTEAFF. Written as DNA, the CDR3 is TGCGCCAGCAGCACCGACAGGGATGGCACTGAAGCTTTCTTT. The full variable domain, its missing parts supplied by reference TRBV5-1 and TRBJ1-1, is KAGVTQTPRYLIKTRGQQVTLSCSPISGHRSVSWYQQTPGQGLQFLFEYFSETQRNKGNFPGRFSGRQFSNSRSEMNVSTLELGDSALYLCASSTDRDGTEAFFGQGTRLTVV.

Judged by abundance, this clone is medium-sized. The chain recombines TRBV27 with TRBJ2-7; no firm D call. Trimming cost V 0 bases and J 2 bases, with 11 bases left between them. Germline CDR1 is MNHEY and CDR2 is SMNVEV (reference sequence). This CDR3 region has 15 residues. The CDR3 reads CASSLSLGRTYEQYF. In DNA, the CDR3 is TGTGCCAGCAGTTTATCGTTGGGCCGCACCTACGAGCAGTACTTC.

The chain carries TRBV19 and TRBJ1-2; no reliable D call. V lost 7 bases to trimming and J lost 3 bases, with 15 bases between them. The CDR3 sequence is 14 residues long. CDR1 is LNHDA and CDR2 is SQIVND in the germline V gene (reference sequence). The CDR3 region is CASTKGGGDYGYTF. CDR3 coding DNA: TGTGCCAGTACCAAGGGCGGCGGGGACTATGGCTACACCTTC.

The CDR3 sequence is CASVVGGQGGYTEAFF. In nucleotides, the CDR3 is TGCGCCAGCGTAGTCGGGGGGCAGGGTGGTTACACTGAAGCTTTCTTT. The chain uses TRBV5-1 and TRBJ1-1; TRBD1 is a possible D gene (6 bases). The V gene's germline CDR1 is SGHRS and CDR2 YFSETQ. The CDR3 is made up of 16 amino acids. The ends were cut back, 7 bases at V and 3 bases at J, with 22 bases in the middle.

V is TRBV7-3 and J is TRBJ2-2; D not resolved. The germline V gene encodes CDR1 SGHTA and CDR2 FQGTGA. The CDR3 contains 14 residues. Trimming took 5 bases from V and 3 from J, leaving 10 bases between them. For the CDR3, the DNA is TGTGCCAGCAGCCCCAGTGGCTACACCGGGGAGCTGTTTTTT. It codes for CASSPSGYTGELFF.

The chain couples TRBV21-1 to TRBJ1-1. TRBV21-1 is labeled a pseudogene. This CDR3 contains 15 residues. Written as DNA, the CDR3 is TGTGCCAGCAGCAAAGGGAGGGAAAGTAGGACTGAAGCTTTCTTT. Translation: CASSKGRESRTEAFF.

The chain employs TRBV18 and TRBJ2-3; 13 nucleotides align to TRBD2. The CDR3 is 19 amino acids. The germline gives CDR1 KGHSH, CDR2 LQKENI. Trimming cost V 4 bases and J 0 bases; bases outside gene matches: 10. The CDR3 spells CASSLRLAGGQSSTDTQYF. In nucleotides, the CDR3 is TGTGCCAGCTCACTGCGACTAGCGGGGGGCCAATCTAGCACAGATACGCAGTATTTT. Supplemented by reference TRBV18 and TRBJ2-3, the full variable domain reads NAGVMQNPRHLVRRRGQEARLRCSPMKGHSHVYWYRQLPEEGLKFMVYLQKENIIDESGMPKERFSAEFPKEGPSILRIQQVVRGDSAAYFCASSLRLAGGQSSTDTQYFGPGTRLTVL.

This chain links TRBV9 with TRBJ1-1; 12 nucleotides agree with TRBD1. This CDR3 spans 17 amino acids. Germline V gene sequence: CDR1 SGDLS, CDR2 YYNGEE. Trimming at V came to 2 bases and at J to 1 base, leaving 6 bases not matched to a gene. CDR3 amino acids: CASSVAGTGGWNTEAFF. In nucleotides, the CDR3 is TGTGCCAGCAGCGTTGCCGGGACAGGGGGCTGGAACACTGAAGCTTTCTTT. The full variable domain, its missing parts supplied by reference TRBV9 and TRBJ1-1, is DSGVTQTPKHLITATGQRVTLRCSPRSGDLSVYWYQQSLDQGLQFLIQYYNGEERAKGNILERFSAQQFPDLHSELNLSSLELGDSALYFCASSVAGTGGWNTEAFFGQGTRLTVV.

The CDR3 DNA reads TGTGCCAGCAGCTGGCAAGCGAACACCGGGGAGCTGTTTTTT. This encodes CASSWQANTGELFF. The chain employs TRBV11-2 and TRBJ2-2; D is unresolved. CDR3 length: 14 residues. Trimming removed 4 bases at V and 0 bases at J, with 6 bases between. Germline V gene sequence: CDR1 SGHAT, CDR2 FQNNGV.

There are a few counts of this clone. This chain uses TRBV10-1 with TRBJ2-7; D uncertain. The germline CDR1 and CDR2 sequences are WNHNN and SYGVQD (reference sequence). The CDR3 length is 12 residues. V lost 3 bases and J 3 bases, leaving 6 bases between the germline ends. CDR3 sequence: CASSDLSYEQYF. The CDR3 nucleotides are TGCGCCAGCAGTGATCTTAGCTACGAGCAGTACTTC.

This clone was seen once. V and J are TRBV12-3 or TRBV12-4 and TRBJ1-1; no clear D gene. The CDR3 covers 13 residues. V was clipped by 8 bases and J by 5 bases, with 15 bases between them. In DNA form, the CDR3 reads TGTGCCAGCGGTCCCACTGGGGAAACTGAAGCTTTCTTT. This translates into CASGPTGETEAFF.